The following is a T cell receptor beta chain sequence with its context. Its specificity is not known. In germline, CDR1 is DFQATT, CDR2 SNEGSKA (reference sequence). This CDR3 is built from 15 residues. The germline V and J ends were trimmed by 0 bases and 1 base, with 12 bases remaining between them. For TCRbeta, the library was prepared with unique molecular identifiers. TCRdb reprocessed the PCR reads with MiXCR, giving one entry per CDR3 protein. The table lists 200,000 to 300,000 distinct CDR3 sequences, roughly a quarter of them singletons, with about 5% in the top ten. This sample was included in a study of T-cell reconstitution after alpha-beta-depleted transplantation in children. Broader study findings: Some patients' high day-60 TCRbeta diversity was traced to surviving recipient T cells and thymic progenitors. Reports say that about two months after transplant, the alpha-beta T cells came out of several hundred graft clones that had expanded.

This specimen consisted of PBMCs, mostly from graft donor cells, obtained 360 days after TCRalphabeta/CD19-depleted stem cell transplant. The TCR comes from a female patient aged 2-15 years who had a stem cell transplant for congenital amegakaryocytic thrombocytopenia, so the T cells may come from the graft donor. The V call is TRBV20-1, the J call TRBJ1-1; D possibly corresponds to TRBD1 (5 bases). The CDR3 DNA reads as TGCAGTGCTAGAGAATGGCGGGGCACGAACACTGAAGCTTTCTTT. It codes for CSAREWRGTNTEAFF.